One sample yielded the 20 T cell receptor beta chains listed below, sequenced in a study of T-cell memory formation after mild COVID-19. TCRdb re-called the 5' RACE reads through MiXCR, storing one row per CDR3 protein. Of 400,000 to 500,000 distinct CDR3 sequences in the sample, 20% to 25% were seen once. The sequenced sample consisted of PBMCs or a T cell subset sorted from them (not recorded which). Receptor source: an adult woman who had mild COVID-19 (a few samples of this study predate the infection). Cell type and time point are not known.

This chain links TRBV20-1 with TRBJ2-3; no clear D gene. Germline V gene sequence: CDR1 DFQATT, CDR2 SNEGSKA (reference sequence). V was pared by 5 bases and J by 4 bases, with 7 bases between. The CDR3 is 11 amino acids. The CDR3 loop is CSAPLADTQYF. CDR3 nucleotide sequence: TGCAGTGCTCCCTTGGCAGATACGCAGTATTTT.

V gene TRBV21-1 combines with J gene TRBJ1-1; the table's D call, TRBD1, has no DNA check behind it. TRBV21-1 is assigned pseudogene status. The CDR3 extends over 14 amino acids. Here the CDR3 reads CASTPRKEDTEAFF. The DNA of the CDR3 is TGTGCCAGCACCCCCAGGAAAGAGGACACTGAAGCTTTCTTT.

This chain links TRBV12-3 or TRBV12-4 with TRBJ2-3, with 9 bases identical to TRBD2. J lost 8 bases, V lost 6 bases, and 12 bases had no gene match. This CDR3 spans 15 amino acids. The CDR3 DNA sequence: TGTGCCAGCAGCCCATCGGGCGGGAGGGCCGGTACGCAGTATTTT. Amino acid sequence: CASSPSGGRAGTQYF.

V is TRBV5-4 and J is TRBJ1-2; the match to TRBD1 covers 7 bases. Germline values: CDR1 SGHNT, CDR2 YYREEE (reference sequence). The CDR3 runs to 13 residues. J was trimmed by 4 bases and V by 4 bases; bases with no gene match: 4. The CDR3 bases are TGTGCCAGCAGCGCGGACAGGACCTATGGCTACACCTTC. Translated, it gives CASSADRTYGYTF.

This clonotype was counted ten times or more. Its ends do not fully match the called genes, so a read error is possible. This chain connects TRBV28 to TRBJ2-7; 9 bases agree with TRBD1. CDR3 length: 15 amino acids. Germline CDR1 MDHEN, CDR2 SYDVKM. The CDR3 spells CASSSPGQGTYEQYF. The CDR3 bases are TGCGCCAGCAGCTCGCCGGGACAGGGAACCTACGAGCAGTACTTC. Full variable domain (missing parts from reference TRBV28 and TRBJ2-7): DVKVTQSSRYLVKRTGEKVFLECVQDMDHENMFWYRQDPGLGLRLIYFSYDVKMKEKGDIPEGYSVSREKKERFSLILESASTNQTSMYLCASSSPGQGTYEQYFGPGTRLTVT.

This clonotype was picked up a small number of times. The rearrangement links TRBV12-3 or TRBV12-4 to TRBJ2-2; TRBD2 is a possible D gene (6 bases). The ends were cut back, 6 bases at V and 4 bases at J, with 15 bases in the middle. The length of the CDR3 is 15 residues. CDR3: CASRSLGEATGELFF. The CDR3 nucleotides read TGTGCCAGCAGGTCCCTAGGGGAGGCCACCGGGGAGCTGTTTTTT.

V gene TRBV5-5 combines with J gene TRBJ1-1, with 7 bases identical to TRBD1. The CDR3 contains 17 residues. Germline V lookup: CDR1 SGHKS, CDR2 YYEKEE (reference sequence). V lost 4 bases and J lost 2; bases outside the gene matches: 14. The CDR3 DNA reads TGTGCCAGCAGCCTGACAGAACCCGGGACAGCAAACACTGAAGCTTTCTTT. Translating gives CASSLTEPGTANTEAFF.

This clonotype turned up a few times. The CDR3 region is CASRGGGSTDTQYF. Here the CDR3 DNA reads TGTGCCAGCAGGGGTGGGGGGAGCACAGATACGCAGTATTTT. The chain links TRBV6-5 to TRBJ2-3, with D tentatively TRBD2 (6 bases). The CDR3 runs to 14 residues. Trimming left V 6 bases short and J 0 bases short, with 10 bases between. In germline, CDR1 is MNHEY, CDR2 SVGAGI.

The chain carries TRBV6-6 and TRBJ1-1; TRBD1 matches 7 bases. This CDR3 comprises 14 residues. Germline CDR1 MNHNY, CDR2 SVGAGI (reference sequence). The J segment lost 1 base and the V segment lost 6 bases, leaving 5 bases of the junction unmatched. The CDR3 here is CASRAGGSNTEAFF. For the CDR3, the DNA is TGTGCCAGCAGGGCAGGGGGATCGAACACTGAAGCTTTCTTT.

V gene TRBV5-6 combines with J gene TRBJ2-7; no clear D. The V gene's germline CDR1 is SGHDT and CDR2 YYEEEE. Between the trimmed V and J ends, which lost 7 bases and 0 bases, there was a span of 14 bases. The CDR3 runs to 14 residues. CDR3 DNA: TGTGCCAGCGGCCCACATCCTACCTCCTACGAGCAGTACTTC. Its translation is CASGPHPTSYEQYF.

This clonotype was counted only a few times. CDR3 protein: CASSVIRSFAGEAFF. CDR3 coding DNA: TGTGCCAGCAGCGTGATCAGGTCCTTCGCGGGTGAAGCTTTCTTT. The V call is TRBV9, the J call TRBJ1-1, with D unresolved. The CDR3 is made up of 15 amino acids. From germline, CDR1 is SGDLS and CDR2 YYNGEE. V was pared by 2 bases and J by 7 bases, with 18 bases between.

In its sample, this clonotype was seen many times. The V and J genes are TRBV6-5 and TRBJ2-1; 13 bases line up with TRBD2. V gave up 6 bases and J gave up 9 bases; unmatched junction bases: 8. CDR3 size: 15 residues. CDR1 and CDR2 (germline): MNHEY, SVGAGI. The CDR3 DNA follows: TGTGCCAGCAGACTAGCGGGAGGGCCCTCGCTTGAGCAGTTCTTC. Its protein is CASRLAGGPSLEQFF.

This clonotype was recorded a few times. The rearrangement joins TRBV6-5 to TRBJ1-5, with D perhaps TRBD1 (5 bases). CDR3 length: 13 residues. Germline-derived CDR1 and CDR2 are MNHEY and SVGAGI. Trimming pared 6 bases from V and 1 base from J, leaving 7 bases between. The CDR3 sequence is CASRGGSNQPQHF. Here the CDR3 DNA reads TGTGCCAGCAGGGGGGGGAGCAATCAGCCCCAGCATTTT.

The rearrangement uses TRBV24-1 and TRBJ2-7; D assignment may be TRBD1 or TRBD2 (6 bases each). Germline lookup yields CDR1 KGHDR and CDR2 SFDVKD. This CDR3 comprises 12 residues. V lost 4 bases and J lost 6, with 9 bases in between. This CDR3 reads CATSEGGLEQYF. The DNA of the CDR3 is TGTGCCACCAGTGAGGGGGGCCTCGAGCAGTACTTC.

The chain carries TRBV7-9 and TRBJ2-7, with D tentatively TRBD1 or TRBD2 (6 bases each). V lost 4 bases, J lost 6 bases, and 16 bases lay in between. Germline V gives CDR1 SEHNR, CDR2 FQNEAQ (reference sequence). This CDR3 is built from 14 residues. The CDR3 sequence: CASSYRGAETEQYF. CDR3 coding DNA: TGTGCCAGCAGCTATAGGGGGGCTGAGACCGAGCAGTACTTC. Full variable domain (remainder filled in from reference TRBV7-9 and TRBJ2-7): DTGVSQNPRHKITKRGQNVTFRCDPISEHNRLYWYRQTLGQGPEFLTYFQNEAQLEKSRLLSDRFSAERPKGSFSTLEIQRTEQGDSAMYLCASSYRGAETEQYFGPGTRLTVT.

The V call is TRBV5-1, the J call TRBJ1-2, with TRBD1 matching 7 bases. CDR1 and CDR2 (germline): SGHRS, YFSETQ. The CDR3 covers 15 residues. V lost 4 bases, J lost 4 bases, and 10 bases stayed unmatched. In DNA, the CDR3 is TGCGCCAGCAGCAACACACAGGGGCCCAGCTATGGCTACACCTTC. Translating gives CASSNTQGPSYGYTF.

This rearrangement joins TRBV6-5 to TRBJ2-1; 8 bases line up with TRBD2. V lost 10 bases and J lost 8; bases outside the gene matches: 13. Germline-derived CDR1 and CDR2 are MNHEY and SVGAGI. The CDR3 length is 14 residues. CDR3 residues: CAISPGGTRHEQFF. Written as DNA, the CDR3 is TGTGCCATTTCACCGGGAGGGACCCGACATGAGCAGTTCTTC.

This chain links TRBV24-1 with TRBJ2-1; TRBD1 is a possible D gene (6 bases). The germline V gene encodes CDR1 KGHDR and CDR2 SFDVKD. This CDR3 has 16 amino acids. Deletions cut 5 bases from V and 0 bases from J, with 13 bases between. The CDR3 region is CATSGLTGSSYNEQFF. CDR3 bases: TGTGCCACCAGTGGGCTGACAGGCAGCTCCTACAATGAGCAGTTCTTC.

This clonotype was observed a few times. The J gene is TRBJ1-1, the V gene TRBV27; D is uncertain. CDR3 length equals 13 residues. Trimming removed 10 bases from V and 1 base from J, with 13 bases in between. The germline V gene has CDR1 MNHEY and CDR2 SMNVEV (reference sequence). The CDR3 sequence is CATKGEGNTEAFF. CDR3 nucleotides: TGTGCCACCAAGGGAGAAGGGAACACTGAAGCTTTCTTT.

This CDR3 reads CASSYLRNVDYGYTF. The CDR3, as DNA: TGTGCCAGCAGTTACCTCCGGAATGTTGACTATGGCTACACCTTC. The chain joins TRBV6-2 or TRBV6-3 to TRBJ1-2; no reliable D call. This CDR3 has 15 residues. V lost 2 bases to trimming and J lost 3 bases, with 13 bases between them. Per germline, CDR1 MNHEY and CDR2 SVGEGT.